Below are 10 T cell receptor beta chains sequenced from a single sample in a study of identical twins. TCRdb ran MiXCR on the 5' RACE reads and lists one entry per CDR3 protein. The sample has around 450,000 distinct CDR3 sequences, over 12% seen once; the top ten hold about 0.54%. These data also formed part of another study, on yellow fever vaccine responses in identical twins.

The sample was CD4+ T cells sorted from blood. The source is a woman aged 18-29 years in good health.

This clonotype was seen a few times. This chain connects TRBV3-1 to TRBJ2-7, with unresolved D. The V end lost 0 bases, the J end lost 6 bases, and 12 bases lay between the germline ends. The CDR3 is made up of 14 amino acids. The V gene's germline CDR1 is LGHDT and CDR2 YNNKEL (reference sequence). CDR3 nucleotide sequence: TGTGCCAGCAGCCAAGACACGATGGGGTTCGAGCAGTACTTC. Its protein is CASSQDTMGFEQYF.

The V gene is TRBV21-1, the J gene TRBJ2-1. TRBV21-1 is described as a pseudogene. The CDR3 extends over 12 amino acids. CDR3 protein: CASSKGGNEQFF. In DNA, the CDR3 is TGTGCCAGCAGCAAAGGAGGCAATGAGCAGTTCTTC.

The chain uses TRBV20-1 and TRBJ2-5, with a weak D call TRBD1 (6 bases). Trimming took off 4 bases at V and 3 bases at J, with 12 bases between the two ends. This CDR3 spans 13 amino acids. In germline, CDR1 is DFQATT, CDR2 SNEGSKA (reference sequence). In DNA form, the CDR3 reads TGCAGTGCTACTTTACAGGGAAAAGAGACCCAGTACTTC. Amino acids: CSATLQGKETQYF.

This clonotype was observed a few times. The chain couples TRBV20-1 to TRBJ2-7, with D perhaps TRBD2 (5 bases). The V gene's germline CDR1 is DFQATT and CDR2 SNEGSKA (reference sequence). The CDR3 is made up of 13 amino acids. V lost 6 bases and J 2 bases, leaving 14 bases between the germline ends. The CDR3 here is CSANKLGTYEQYF. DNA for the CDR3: TGCAGTGCAAACAAACTAGGTACCTACGAGCAGTACTTC.

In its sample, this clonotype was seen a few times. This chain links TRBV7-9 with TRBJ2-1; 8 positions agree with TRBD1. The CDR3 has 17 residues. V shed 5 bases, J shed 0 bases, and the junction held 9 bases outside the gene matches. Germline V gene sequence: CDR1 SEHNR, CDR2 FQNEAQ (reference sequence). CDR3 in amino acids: CASSQHRGDSSYNEQFF. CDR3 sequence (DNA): TGTGCCAGCAGCCAACACAGGGGGGATAGCTCCTACAATGAGCAGTTCTTC. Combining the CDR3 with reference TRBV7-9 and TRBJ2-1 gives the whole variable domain DTGVSQNPRHKITKRGQNVTFRCDPISEHNRLYWYRQTLGQGPEFLTYFQNEAQLEKSRLLSDRFSAERPKGSFSTLEIQRTEQGDSAMYLCASSQHRGDSSYNEQFFGPGTRLTVL.

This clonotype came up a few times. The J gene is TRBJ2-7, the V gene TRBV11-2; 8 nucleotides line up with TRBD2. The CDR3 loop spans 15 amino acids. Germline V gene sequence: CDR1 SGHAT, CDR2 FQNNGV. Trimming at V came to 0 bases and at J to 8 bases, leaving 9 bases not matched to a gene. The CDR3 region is CASSLEISGENKQYF. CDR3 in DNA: TGTGCCAGCAGCTTAGAGATTAGCGGGGAAAACAAGCAGTACTTC.

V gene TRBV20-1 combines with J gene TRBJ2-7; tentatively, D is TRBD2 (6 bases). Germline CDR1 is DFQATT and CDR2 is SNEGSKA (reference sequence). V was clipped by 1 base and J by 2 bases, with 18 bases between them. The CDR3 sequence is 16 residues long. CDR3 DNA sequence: TGCAGTGCTAGAGGGGGGTATGGGGAGGTGGCCTACGAGCAGTACTTC. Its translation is CSARGGYGEVAYEQYF.

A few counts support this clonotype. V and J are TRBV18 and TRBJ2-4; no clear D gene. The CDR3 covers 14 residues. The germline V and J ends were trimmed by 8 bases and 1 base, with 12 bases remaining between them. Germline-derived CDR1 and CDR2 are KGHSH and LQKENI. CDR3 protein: CASHQSVAKNIQYF. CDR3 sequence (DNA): TGTGCCAGCCATCAGTCGGTGGCCAAAAACATTCAGTACTTC.

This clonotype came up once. The CDR3 here is CASSMGRMQETQYF. DNA of the CDR3: TGTGCCAGTAGTATGGGCCGGATGCAAGAGACCCAGTACTTC. The V call is TRBV19, the J call TRBJ2-5; no firm D call. Germline loops: CDR1 LNHDA, CDR2 SQIVND (reference sequence). This CDR3 comprises 14 residues. V lost 3 bases and J lost 2, with 10 bases in between.

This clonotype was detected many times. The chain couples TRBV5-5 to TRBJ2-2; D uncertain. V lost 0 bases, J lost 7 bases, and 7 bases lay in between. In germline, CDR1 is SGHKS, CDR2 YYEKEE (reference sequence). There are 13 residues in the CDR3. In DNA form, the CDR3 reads TGTGCCAGCAGCTTGGCCCGAGTCGGGGAGCTGTTTTTT. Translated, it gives CASSLARVGELFF.